The clone carrying this TCR beta chain occurred many times. The antigen remains undetermined. In building TCR beta libraries, iRepertoire HTBI primers were used together with Arm-PCR of CDR3 regions. TCRdb redid the calling of the multiplex PCR reads with MiXCR, one entry per CDR3 protein. The sample records 510,000 or so distinct CDR3 sequences, 12% being singletons. Indicated time point: newly diagnosed GD, antithyroid drugs for less than 3 months. From RNA extracted from PBMCs, the TCR library was made. EDTA tubes held roughly 8.1 milliliters of peripheral blood from each patient. These data come from a study of regulatory T cells in long-lasting Graves disease. Whole-study results and caveats: Persistent Graves' cases showed lower TCR diversity than newly diagnosed cases.

Germline V CDR1 and CDR2: DFQATT, SNEGSKA (reference sequence). The CDR3 runs 16 residues. Trimming shortened V by 0 bases and J by 7 bases, and 19 bases separated the two germline ends. Separately, the same data were catalogued under a study of T cells in Graves' hyperthyroidism and ophthalmopathy. That work adds: Hyperthyroidism was newly diagnosed in patients aged 18 to 65 (duration under 2 months). The TCR CDR3 was amplified in a first-round RT-PCR using the HTBI primer set.

The starting material was peripheral blood mononuclear cells (PBMCs), obtained at new diagnosis, from a patient treated with antithyroid drugs. This sequence joins TRBV20-1 and TRBJ2-1; D unclear. The receptor was isolated from a woman in her thirties with Graves disease. DNA of the CDR3: TGCAGTGCTAGAGATAACGATAGTCCCCATTATAATGAGCAGTTCTTC. This translates into CSARDNDSPHYNEQFF.